What follows are 8 T cell receptor beta chains derived from one specimen sequenced in a study of blood T cell repertoires in COVID-19. Sequencing used immunoSEQ multiplex PCR; TCRdb keeps in-frame clones, though not all of them. The sample consists of around 220,000 clones, about 81% of them appearing once. Specimen: peripheral blood. The receptor source for this set is a woman older than 75 with COVID-19, enrolled during active disease.

The CDR3: CASSQYDIEAFF. The CDR3 nucleotides read TGTGCCAGCAGTCAGTATGACATTGAAGCTTTCTTT. This chain joins TRBV6-2 or TRBV6-3 and TRBJ1-1; no clear D. V lost 5 bases and J 7 bases, leaving 11 bases between the germline ends. From germline, CDR1 is MNHEY and CDR2 SVGEGT. This CDR3 has 12 amino acids.

This clone was counted a few times. The chain carries TRBV6-5 and TRBJ1-3; 9 bases line up with TRBD1. This CDR3 has 14 residues. Germline CDR1 MNHEY, CDR2 SVGAGI. With 9 bases clipped from V and 3 bases from J, the junction kept 6 bases outside the gene matches. The CDR3 spells CASDRGTYGNTIYF. The CDR3 nucleotides are TGTGCCAGTGACAGGGGGACTTATGGAAACACCATATATTTT.

The CDR3 region has the DNA TGTGCCAGCAGTCCACAGGGTGGGCTCGGCACCGGGGAGCTGTTTTTT. It yields the protein CASSPQGGLGTGELFF. This chain connects TRBV27 to TRBJ2-2; D might be TRBD1 (6 bases). The V gene's germline CDR1 is MNHEY and CDR2 SMNVEV (reference sequence). CDR3 length: 16 amino acids. The V end was cut by 5 bases, the J end by 4 bases, with 17 bases between.

The chain couples TRBV18 to TRBJ2-7; the D is unclear. This CDR3 is built from 13 residues. V shed 2 bases and J shed 5 bases, with 10 bases lying between them. CDR1 is KGHSH and CDR2 is LQKENI in the germline V gene. This CDR3 reads CASSPSSVDEQYF. CDR3 sequence (DNA): TGTGCCAGCTCACCATCGAGCGTCGACGAGCAGTACTTC.

The gene calls are TRBV11-3 and TRBJ2-3; D call uncertain. Germline V CDR1 and CDR2: SGHNT, YENEEA. V was trimmed by 5 bases and J by 5 bases, leaving 11 bases between them. There are 13 residues in the CDR3. CDR3 DNA sequence: TGTGCCAGCAGCCCCACTATGGGAGATACGCAGTATTTT. It encodes CASSPTMGDTQYF.

This chain joins TRBV27 and TRBJ2-1; 14 bases agree with TRBD2. CDR1 is MNHEY and CDR2 is SMNVEV in the germline V gene (reference sequence). This CDR3 has 17 residues. The trim removed 2 bases at V and 4 bases at J, leaving 4 bases unmatched. The CDR3 here is CASSLGTSGSLYNEQFF. The DNA of the CDR3 is TGTGCCAGCAGTTTAGGGACTAGCGGGAGCCTTTACAATGAGCAGTTCTTC.

This clone was counted a few times. CDR3: CASSDTLGNTEAFF. Written as DNA, the CDR3 is TGCGCCAGCAGTGATACCCTCGGGAACACTGAAGCTTTCTTT. V gene TRBV10-2 combines with J gene TRBJ1-1, with no clear D. Trimming pared 3 bases from V and 1 base from J, leaving 9 bases between. The CDR3 is 14 residues long. Germline V gene data show CDR1 as WSHSY and CDR2 as SAAADI.

This clone has just a few counts. The chain joins TRBV28 to TRBJ1-1; D not resolved. Trimming shortened V by 4 bases and J by 1 base, and 13 bases separated the two germline ends. The CDR3 spans 15 residues. Per the germline V gene, CDR1 is MDHEN and CDR2 is SYDVKM. Written as DNA, the CDR3 is TGTGCCAGCAGTTCGTCACAATCGGGGAACACTGAAGCTTTCTTT. This codes for CASSSSQSGNTEAFF.